The sample holds one count of the clone carrying this T cell receptor beta chain. Its antigen is not identified. V lost 7 bases and J lost 10; bases outside the gene matches: 14. The CDR3 runs 16 residues. The germline V gene encodes CDR1 MDHEN and CDR2 SYDVKM. The data originate from a study of vaccination effects on CD4 cells after COVID-19. For the study at large: Post-vaccine sample collection fell at a median of 72 days after the second dose.

With the ViraFEST assay, the study expanded antigen-specific CD4+ T cells using viral peptide pools, then sequenced them. Following 10 days of culture, CD4+ T cells were isolated. Either the mRNA-1273 or the BNT162b2 vaccine was given to participants as two doses. Among the vaccine recipients, none had a prior SARS-CoV-2 infection, and nucleocapsid antibodies were negative. Half of the medium was exchanged for IL-2 medium on both days 3 and 7. Study-level points and caveats: Infection- and vaccine-induced clones contracted markedly late after vaccination.

Here immunoSEQ multiplex PCR was the method, and the copy in TCRdb shows in-frame clones only, minus some. The sample has approximately 61,000 clones, around 78% seen once; the top ten hold around 1.2%. This sequence was found in a human donor who received a COVID-19 vaccine. The sequencing used CD4+ T cells from PBMCs cultured with HCoV-229E spike peptides, collected after COVID-19 vaccination. V and J are TRBV28 and TRBJ1-6, with 9 bases fitting TRBD1. CDR3 DNA: TGTGCCAGCATGGGGACAGGGCGGAAGTATGGATCACCCCTCCACTTT. Protein product: CASMGTGRKYGSPLHF.